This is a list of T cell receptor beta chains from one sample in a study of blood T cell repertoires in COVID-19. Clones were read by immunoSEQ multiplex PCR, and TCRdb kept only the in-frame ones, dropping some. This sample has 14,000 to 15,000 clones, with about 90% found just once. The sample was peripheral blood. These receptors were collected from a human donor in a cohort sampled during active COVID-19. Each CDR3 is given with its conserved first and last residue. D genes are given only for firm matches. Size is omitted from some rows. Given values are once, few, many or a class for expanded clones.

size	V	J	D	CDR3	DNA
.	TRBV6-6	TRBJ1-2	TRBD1	CASSRDSGYTF	TGTGCCAGCAGTCGGGACAGTGGCTACACCTTC
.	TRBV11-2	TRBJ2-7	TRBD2	CASSPRLAGEQYF	TGTGCCAGCAGTCCTAGACTAGCGGGCGAGCAGTACTTC
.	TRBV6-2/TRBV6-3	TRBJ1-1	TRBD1	CASRPGQGWTEAFF	TGTGCCAGCAGACCTGGACAGGGGTGGACTGAAGCTTTCTTT
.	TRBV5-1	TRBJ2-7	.	CASRGDEFLLEQYF	TGCGCCAGCAGGGGAGACGAATTCCTCCTCGAGCAGTACTTC
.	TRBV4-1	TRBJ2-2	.	CASSLRGFANTGELFF	TGCGCCAGCAGCCTACGGGGGTTCGCGAACACCGGGGAGCTGTTTTTT
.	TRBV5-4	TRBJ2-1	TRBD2	CASSLPGLAGGKEQFF	TGTGCCAGCAGCCTTCCGGGACTAGCGGGGGGGAAGGAGCAGTTCTTC
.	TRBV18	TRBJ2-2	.	CASSSSTVAGELFF	TGTGCCAGCTCATCGTCGACAGTAGCCGGGGAGCTGTTTTTT
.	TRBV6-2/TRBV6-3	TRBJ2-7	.	CASSSLSYEQYF	TGTGCCAGCAGTTCCCTCTCCTACGAGCAGTACTTC
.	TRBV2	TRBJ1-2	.	CASSSQSRPLDDTF	TGTGCCAGCAGTTCTCAGAGCCGACCCCTAGATGACACCTTC
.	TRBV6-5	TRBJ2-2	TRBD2	CASYRLGEGTGELFF	TGTGCCAGCTATCGTCTGGGGGAGGGGACCGGGGAGCTGTTTTTT
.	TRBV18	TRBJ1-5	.	CASSRRQAPNQPQHF	TGTGCCAGCTCACGAAGACAGGCTCCTAATCAGCCCCAGCATTTT
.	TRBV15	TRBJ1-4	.	CATSRGTGVRNEKLFF	TGTGCCACCAGCAGGGGAACCGGGGTCCGAAATGAAAAACTGTTTTTT
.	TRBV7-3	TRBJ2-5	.	CASSPREGGTQYF	TGTGCCAGCAGCCCCAGGGAAGGGGGGACCCAGTACTTC
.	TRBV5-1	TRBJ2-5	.	CASSLETVYQETQYF	TGCGCCAGCAGCTTGGAGACAGTGTACCAAGAGACCCAGTACTTC
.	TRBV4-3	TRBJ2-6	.	CASSQERREGGANVLTF	TGCGCCAGCAGCCAAGAGCGCCGCGAGGGTGGGGCCAACGTCCTGACTTTC
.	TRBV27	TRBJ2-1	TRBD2	CASRTSGALEQFF	TGTGCCAGCCGGACTAGCGGGGCCCTGGAGCAGTTCTTC
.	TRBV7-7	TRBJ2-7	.	CASSPFAGYEQYF	TGTGCTAGCAGCCCCTTTGCAGGCTACGAGCAGTACTTC
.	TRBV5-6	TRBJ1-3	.	CASSSHLTGYGNTIYF	TGTGCCAGCAGCAGTCACCTCACAGGGTACGGAAACACCATATATTTT
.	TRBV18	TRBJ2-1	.	CASSRDSSYNEQFF	TGTGCCAGCTCACGCGACAGCTCCTACAATGAGCAGTTCTTC
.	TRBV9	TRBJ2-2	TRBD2	CASSVDGGAIAGELFF	TGTGCCAGCAGCGTAGACGGGGGGGCAATCGCCGGGGAGCTGTTTTTT
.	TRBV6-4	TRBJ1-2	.	CASSDSGTGFYGYTF	TGTGCCAGCAGTGACTCGGGAACAGGGTTCTATGGCTACACCTTC
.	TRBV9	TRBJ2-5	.	CASSVSASQETQYF	TGTGCCAGCAGCGTATCTGCCAGTCAAGAGACCCAGTACTTC
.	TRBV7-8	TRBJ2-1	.	CASSPRGTVNNEQFF	TGTGCCAGCAGCCCCCGCGGGACAGTAAACAATGAGCAGTTCTTC
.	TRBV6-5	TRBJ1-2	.	CASSYSSRGNYGYTF	TGTGCCAGCAGTTACTCGAGTAGAGGGAACTATGGCTACACCTTC
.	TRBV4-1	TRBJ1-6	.	CASSHLDASSYNSPLHF	TGCGCCAGCAGCCACCTAGACGCCAGCTCCTATAATTCACCCCTCCACTTT
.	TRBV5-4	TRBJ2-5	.	CASSLDTQETQYF	TGTGCCAGCAGCTTGGACACCCAAGAGACCCAGTACTTC
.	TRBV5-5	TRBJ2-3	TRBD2	CASSTGLAGRTDTQYF	TGTGCCAGCAGCACTGGACTAGCGGGCCGCACAGATACGCAGTATTTT
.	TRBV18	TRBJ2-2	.	CASSPGTLNTGELFF	TGTGCCAGCTCACCCGGGACACTGAACACCGGGGAGCTGTTTTTT
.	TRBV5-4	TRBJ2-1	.	CASSLRGSEQFF	TGTGCCAGCAGCTTGCGAGGGAGTGAGCAGTTCTTC
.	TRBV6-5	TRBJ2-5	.	CASSSGRLETQYF	TGTGCCAGCAGCTCAGGGAGGCTGGAGACCCAGTACTTC
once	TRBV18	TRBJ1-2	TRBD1	CASSPGRTGAAYGYTF	TGTGCCAGCTCGCCAGGGAGGACAGGCGCTGCCTATGGCTACACCTTC
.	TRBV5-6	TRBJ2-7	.	CASSLRGEQYF	TGTGCCAGCAGCTTGCGGGGCGAGCAGTACTTC
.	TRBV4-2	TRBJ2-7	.	CASSQDRYSSYEQYF	TGTGCCAGCAGCCAAGATCGGTACAGCTCCTACGAGCAGTACTTC
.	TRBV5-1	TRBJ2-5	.	CASSPGGAEETQYF	TGCGCCAGCAGCCCCGGTGGGGCAGAAGAGACCCAGTACTTC
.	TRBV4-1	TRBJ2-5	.	CASSQWRGETQYF	TGCGCCAGCAGCCAATGGCGGGGAGAGACCCAGTACTTC
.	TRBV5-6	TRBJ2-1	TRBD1	CASSLLARDSEQFF	TGTGCCAGCAGCTTGCTCGCCCGGGACAGCGAGCAGTTCTTC
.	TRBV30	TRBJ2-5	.	CAWSTSLFGRRETQYF	TGTGCCTGGAGTACCAGTCTGTTTGGGCGCAGAGAGACCCAGTACTTC
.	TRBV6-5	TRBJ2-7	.	CASSYSDSYEQYF	TGTGCCAGCAGTTACTCGGACAGCTACGAGCAGTACTTC
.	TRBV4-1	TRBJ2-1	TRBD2	CASTLTSGGRNEQFF	TGCGCCAGCACCCTTACTAGCGGGGGACGGAATGAGCAGTTCTTC
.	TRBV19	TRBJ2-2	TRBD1	CASSRKGAYGTGELFF	TGTGCCAGTAGTAGAAAGGGGGCATATGGCACCGGGGAGCTGTTTTTT
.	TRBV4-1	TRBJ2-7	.	CASSQEQGVGEQYF	TGCGCCAGCAGCCAAGAACAGGGAGTAGGCGAGCAGTACTTC
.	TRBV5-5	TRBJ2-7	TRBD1	CASSFGQDPAYEQYF	TGTGCCAGCAGCTTCGGACAGGACCCTGCCTACGAGCAGTACTTC
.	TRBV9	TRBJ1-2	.	CASSPQSTVNYGYTF	TGTGCCAGCAGCCCCCAATCGACAGTAAACTATGGCTACACCTTC
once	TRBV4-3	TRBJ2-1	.	CASSQGWSRGAGNEQFF	TGCGCCAGCAGCCAGGGTTGGAGCAGGGGGGCTGGTAATGAGCAGTTCTTC
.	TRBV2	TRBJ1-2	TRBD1	CASRGDSYGYTF	TGTGCCAGCAGGGGGGACAGCTATGGCTACACCTTC
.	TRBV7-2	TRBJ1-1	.	CASSLVFERTEAFF	TGTGCCAGCAGCTTAGTTTTCGAGAGGACTGAAGCTTTCTTT
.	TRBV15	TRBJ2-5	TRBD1	CATSRAGGAGETQYF	TGTGCCACCAGCAGAGCAGGGGGCGCCGGGGAGACCCAGTACTTC
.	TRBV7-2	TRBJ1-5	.	CASSHFDQPQHF	TGTGCCAGCAGCCACTTCGATCAGCCCCAGCATTTT
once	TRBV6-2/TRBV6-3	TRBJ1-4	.	CASSSWNSVSNEKLFF	TGTGCCAGCAGTTCCTGGAACAGTGTTTCTAATGAAAAACTGTTTTTT
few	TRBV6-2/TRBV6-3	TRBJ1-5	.	CASSYNGEGSQPQHF	TGTGCCAGCAGTTACAACGGGGAGGGGAGTCAGCCCCAGCATTTT
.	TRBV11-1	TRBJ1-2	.	CASSFGRDGYGYTF	TGTGCCAGCAGCTTCGGCAGGGATGGATATGGCTACACCTTC
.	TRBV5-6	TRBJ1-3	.	CASSLGQGNTIYF	TGTGCCAGCAGCTTGGGACAAGGAAACACCATATATTTT
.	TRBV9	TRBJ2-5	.	CASSSSGTSMETQYF	TGTGCCAGCAGCTCGTCCGGGACATCTATGGAGACCCAGTACTTC
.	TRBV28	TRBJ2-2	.	CASSSPFYPANTGELFF	TGTGCCAGCAGTTCCCCTTTTTATCCCGCGAACACCGGGGAGCTGTTTTTT
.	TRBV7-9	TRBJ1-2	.	CASSQLSDYGYTF	TGTGCCAGCAGCCAACTTTCCGACTATGGCTACACCTTC